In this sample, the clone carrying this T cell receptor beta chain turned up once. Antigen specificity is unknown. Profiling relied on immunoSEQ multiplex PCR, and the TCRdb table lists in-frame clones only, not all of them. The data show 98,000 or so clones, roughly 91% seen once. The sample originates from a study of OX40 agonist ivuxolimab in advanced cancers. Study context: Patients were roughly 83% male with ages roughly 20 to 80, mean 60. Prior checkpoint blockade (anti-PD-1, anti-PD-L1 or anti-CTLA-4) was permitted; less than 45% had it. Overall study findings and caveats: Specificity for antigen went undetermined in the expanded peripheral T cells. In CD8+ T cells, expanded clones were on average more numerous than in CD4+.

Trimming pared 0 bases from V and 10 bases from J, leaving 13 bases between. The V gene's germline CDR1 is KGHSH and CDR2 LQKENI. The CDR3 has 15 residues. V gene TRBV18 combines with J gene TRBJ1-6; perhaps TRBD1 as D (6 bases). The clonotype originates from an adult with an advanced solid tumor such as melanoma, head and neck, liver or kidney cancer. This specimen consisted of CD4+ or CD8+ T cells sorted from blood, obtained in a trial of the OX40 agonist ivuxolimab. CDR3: CASSPPQGRGSPLHF. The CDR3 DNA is TGTGCCAGCTCACCACCACAGGGACGTGGGTCACCCCTCCACTTT.